The next 12 T cell receptor beta chains were all read from a single sample in a study of beta chain features in type 1 diabetes. The investigators reverse transcribed all of the isolated RNA, so they sequenced expressed TCRB transcripts. Method: immunoSEQ multiplex PCR; TCRdb's copy keeps in-frame clones and lacks some. Of 330,000 or so clones in the sample, over 9.5% were seen once. These receptors have no identified antigens. General study points: Moderate yet significant TCRB CDR3 shortening was seen in Type 1 diabetes patients in all four CD4+ subsets.

The sample taken for sequencing was naive CD4+ T cells from blood. Receptor source: a woman aged 18-35 years with type 1 diabetes.

The chain has TRBV7-9 and TRBJ1-2; 7 nucleotides agree with TRBD1. V shed 6 bases, J shed 8 bases, and the junction held 9 bases outside the gene matches. Per germline, CDR1 SEHNR and CDR2 FQNEAQ (reference sequence). The CDR3 has 13 residues. The CDR3 loop reads CASRMGTGEGYTF. CDR3 in DNA: TGTGCCAGCAGGATGGGCACAGGGGAAGGCTACACCTTC.

This clone came up a few times. The chain employs TRBV15 and TRBJ2-7, with 12 bases lining up with TRBD2. CDR3 length equals 19 residues. Germline CDR1 is LNHNV and CDR2 is YYDKDF (reference sequence). J gave up 0 bases and V 2 bases, and 11 bases lay outside the gene matches. The CDR3 spells CATSRPPGTSGRSSYEQYF. In DNA, the CDR3 is TGTGCCACCAGCAGACCCCCCGGGACTAGCGGGCGAAGCTCCTACGAGCAGTACTTC.

This clone appeared a few times. This chain links TRBV19 with TRBJ2-2; D is undetermined. V was trimmed by 6 bases and J by 4 bases, leaving 12 bases between them. The CDR3 has 14 amino acids. CDR1 and CDR2 (germline): LNHDA, SQIVND (reference sequence). Here the CDR3 DNA reads TGTGCCAGTAGCCCGATCACAAGCACCGGGGAGCTGTTTTTT. Its translation: CASSPITSTGELFF.

This clone was observed a handful of times. The chain combines TRBV5-4 with TRBJ2-3; possibly TRBD2 for D (7 bases). CDR3 length equals 16 residues. CDR1 is SGHNT, CDR2 YYREEE, per germline (reference sequence). Trimming left V 1 base short and J 7 bases short, with 19 bases between. CDR3 nucleotides: TGTGCCAGCAGCTTGCCGGGGGGCCCCTTGAGACATACGCAGTATTTT. It is translated as CASSLPGGPLRHTQYF. The full variable domain, completed using reference TRBV5-4 and TRBJ2-3, is ETGVTQSPTHLIKTRGQQVTLRCSSQSGHNTVSWYQQALGQGPQFIFQYYREEENGRGNFPPRFSGLQFPNYSSELNVNALELDDSALYLCASSLPGGPLRHTQYFGPGTRLTVL.

This clone has a handful of counts. This sequence joins TRBV13 and TRBJ1-2, with 12 bases matching TRBD1. Looked up from germline, CDR1 is PRHDT and CDR2 is FYEKMQ (reference sequence). The V segment lost 10 bases and the J segment 5 bases; nucleotides outside the gene matches: 8. CDR3 length: 14 amino acids. CDR3 nucleotides: TGTGCCACCTTGTCGGGACAGGGGGCATATGGCTACACCTTC. Translation: CATLSGQGAYGYTF.

The chain employs TRBV6-5 and TRBJ2-7, with 8 nucleotides matching TRBD2. The V and J ends lost 6 bases and 0 bases, in that order; junction bases with no gene match: 7. CDR1 is MNHEY and CDR2 is SVGAGI in the germline V gene. This CDR3 has 15 amino acids. Here the CDR3 reads CASSSGGSTSYEQYF. The CDR3 DNA follows: TGTGCCAGCAGCTCGGGGGGGTCAACCTCCTACGAGCAGTACTTC.

Worth noting for this clone: Other DNA sequences of this sample code for an identical CDR3. This chain links TRBV19 with TRBJ2-5; D remains unclear. The length of the CDR3 is 14 residues. Trimming removed 1 base at V and 0 bases at J, with 6 bases between. Per the germline V gene, CDR1 is LNHDA and CDR2 is SQIVND (reference sequence). The CDR3 is CASSIGGYQETQYF. CDR3 coding DNA: TGTGCCAGTAGTATAGGAGGATACCAAGAGACCCAGTACTTC.

The sample holds a few counts of this clone. V is TRBV7-2 and J is TRBJ2-1, with D perhaps TRBD2 (6 bases). The CDR3 contains 15 residues. From germline, CDR1 is SGHTA and CDR2 FQGNSA. Deletions cut 2 bases from V and 4 bases from J, with 12 bases between. The DNA for the CDR3 is TGTGCCAGCAGCTTATCGGGACTCCTATACAATGAGCAGTTCTTC. Translated, it gives CASSLSGLLYNEQFF.

This clone has a handful of counts. The chain is built from TRBV10-3 and TRBJ2-1; D is undetermined. V lost 8 bases to trimming and J lost 0 bases, with 11 bases between them. Germline assignment: CDR1 ENHRY and CDR2 SYGVKD. This CDR3 contains 14 residues. The CDR3 loop reads CAIVASSSYNEQFF. The CDR3 nucleotides read TGTGCCATCGTAGCCTCGAGCTCCTACAATGAGCAGTTCTTC.

Details on this clone: Its ends do not fully match the called genes, so a read error is possible. The rearrangement uses TRBV7-2 and TRBJ2-2, with D perhaps matching TRBD2 (6 bases). Germline V gene data show CDR1 as SGHTA and CDR2 as FQGNSA. The CDR3 length is 13 residues. CDR3 sequence reads: CASSLARGRELFF. For the CDR3, the DNA is TGTGCCAGCAGCTTGGCTAGAGGCCGGGAGCTATTTTTT.

There are a few counts of this clone. V is TRBV7-9 and J is TRBJ2-1, with 9 bases that match TRBD2. In germline, CDR1 is SEHNR, CDR2 FQNEAQ (reference sequence). J was trimmed by 9 bases and V by 5 bases; bases with no gene match: 17. The CDR3 has 17 amino acids. DNA for the CDR3: TGTGCCAGCAGCCCCCGGGGTAGCGGGGGATTCAACAGTGAGCAGTTCTTC. It is translated as CASSPRGSGGFNSEQFF.

This clone was observed a handful of times. This chain uses TRBV6-5 with TRBJ2-3; 10 bases map to TRBD2. The CDR3 covers 15 residues. CDR1 and CDR2 from the germline V gene are MNHEY and SVGAGI. J was trimmed by 0 bases and V by 6 bases; bases with no gene match: 3. As DNA, the CDR3 is TGTGCCAGCAGCAAGCGGGAGGGTAGCACAGATACGCAGTATTTT. Translation gives CASSKREGSTDTQYF.